This TCR beta chain was captured by sequencing in a study of CD8 T cells in Susac syndrome. With random hexamers, reverse transcription was performed on about 0.5 to 1 ug of RNA. An immunoSEQ multiplex PCR generated amplified TCR beta CDR3 products spanning 54 Vbeta and 13 Jbeta. Via MiXCR, TCRdb re-called the immunoSEQ multiplex PCR reads, giving one row per CDR3 protein. This table holds 40,000 to 55,000 distinct CDR3 sequences, around 92% found once. The sequencing input was CD8+ T cells from PBMCs. This clonotype was obtained from a human donor in good health.

The CDR3 DNA sequence: TGTGCCAGCAGTTTACGAAAGAGGGGTCTTGAAGCTTTCTTT. Its translation is CASSLRKRGLEAFF. V usage is TRBV6-5 and J usage is TRBJ1-1; D may be TRBD1 (5 bases). V was pared by 4 bases and J by 7 bases, with 16 bases between. The CDR3 extends over 14 amino acids. Germline loops: CDR1 MNHEY, CDR2 SVGAGI.